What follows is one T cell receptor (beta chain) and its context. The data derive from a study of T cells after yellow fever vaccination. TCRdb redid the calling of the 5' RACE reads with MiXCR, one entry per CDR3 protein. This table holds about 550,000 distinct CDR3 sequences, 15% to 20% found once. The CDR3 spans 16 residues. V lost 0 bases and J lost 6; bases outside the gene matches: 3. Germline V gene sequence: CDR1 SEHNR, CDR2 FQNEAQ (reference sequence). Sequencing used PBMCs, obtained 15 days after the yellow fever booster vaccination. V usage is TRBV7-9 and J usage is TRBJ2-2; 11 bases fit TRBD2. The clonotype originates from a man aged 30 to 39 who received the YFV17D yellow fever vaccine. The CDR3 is CASSLAPGLAAGELFF. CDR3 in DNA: TGTGCCAGCAGCTTAGCGCCGGGACTAGCGGCCGGGGAGCTGTTTTTT.